This T cell receptor (beta chain) is drawn from a study of blood T cell dynamics during melanoma immunotherapy. The time point is: week 3, after first cycle of checkpoint inhibitor. A fixed DNA input of around 0.35 ug was used per bulk PBMC sample. The method was immunoSEQ multiplex PCR; TCRdb's version includes in-frame clones alone and lacks a portion of them. The sample has 7,900 or so clones, more than 75% seen once. Sequencing was performed on blood, taken from a patient treated with checkpoint blockade. This receptor was identified in a human donor with melanoma.

The CDR3 sequence: CASSTGGLAGTEAFF. The CDR3 DNA sequence: TGCGCCAGCAGCACAGGTGGGTTAGCCGGCACTGAAGCTTTCTTT. The rearrangement joins TRBV5-1 to TRBJ1-1; the D gene is possibly TRBD1 (5 bases). From germline, CDR1 is SGHRS and CDR2 YFSETQ. Deletions cut 4 bases from V and 4 bases from J, with 17 bases between. The CDR3 spans 15 residues.